Each of the 26 T cell receptor beta chains below was sequenced from the same sample in a study of T cell responses to AZD1222 COVID-19 vaccine. Only in-frame clones appear in the TCRdb table, and some are missing; sequencing was by immunoSEQ multiplex PCR. The table records 98,000 or so clones, around 90% of them present only once. Sequences were derived from peripheral blood, sampled on day 0 of MenACWY control vaccination. The source of these receptors is an adult in good health.

The sample holds one count of this clone. The chain combines TRBV5-1 with TRBJ2-3; D possibly corresponds to TRBD1 (5 bases). Trimming took off 0 bases at V and 1 base at J, with 9 bases between the two ends. The germline V gene encodes CDR1 SGHRS and CDR2 YFSETQ. The CDR3 length is 15 residues. The CDR3 is CASSLGGIGTDTQYF. Here the CDR3 DNA reads TGCGCCAGCAGCTTGGGGGGCATTGGCACAGATACGCAGTATTTT.

This clone was seen many times. The chain employs TRBV19 and TRBJ2-2; 10 positions agree with TRBD2. Germline V gene sequence: CDR1 LNHDA, CDR2 SQIVND (reference sequence). The CDR3 runs to 14 residues. After removal of 6 bases from V and 3 bases from J, the junction contained 1 base not matched to a gene. The CDR3 sequence: CASRTSGDTGELFF. CDR3 nucleotide sequence: TGTGCCAGTAGAACTAGCGGGGACACCGGGGAGCTGTTTTTT.

The V call is TRBV7-2, the J call TRBJ2-1; D is uncertain. Germline V lookup: CDR1 SGHTA, CDR2 FQGNSA. The V end was cut by 4 bases, the J end by 8 bases, with 15 bases between. The length of the CDR3 is 14 residues. The CDR3 region is CASSSIGYLDEQFF. CDR3 coding DNA: TGTGCCAGCAGCTCCATAGGCTACCTCGATGAGCAGTTCTTC.

This chain connects TRBV3-1 (or the pseudogene TRBV3-2) to TRBJ1-5; D ambiguous. Looked up from germline, CDR1 is LGHDT and CDR2 is YNNKEL (reference sequence). The germline V and J ends were trimmed by 6 bases and 7 bases, with 16 bases remaining between them. The CDR3 spans 14 residues. DNA of the CDR3: TGTGCCAGCAGAGCACGGGGAGGCGGGCAGCCCCAGCATTTT. Amino acid sequence: CASRARGGGQPQHF.

V and J are TRBV6-5 and TRBJ1-2; D unclear. The CDR3 length is 15 residues. CDR1 is MNHEY and CDR2 is SVGAGI in the germline V gene. The V end was cut by 0 bases, the J end by 8 bases, with 16 bases between. CDR3 nucleotides: TGTGCCAGCAGTTACTCCCGGTGGCACATTCGGGGCTACACCTTC. Protein product: CASSYSRWHIRGYTF.

This rearrangement joins TRBV3-1 (or the pseudogene TRBV3-2) to TRBJ1-3; no clear D. Germline-derived CDR1 and CDR2 are LGHDT and YNNKEL (reference sequence). The CDR3 is made up of 12 amino acids. V was pared by 1 base and J by 7 bases, with 5 bases between. This CDR3 reads CASSQVRNTIYF. In nucleotides, the CDR3 is TGTGCCAGCAGCCAAGTGCGGAACACCATATATTTT.

The rearrangement joins TRBV6-2 or TRBV6-3 to TRBJ1-6; D is undetermined. CDR1 is MNHEY and CDR2 is SVGEGT in the germline V gene. The CDR3 has 15 amino acids. Trimming took off 1 base at V and 6 bases at J, with 10 bases between the two ends. The CDR3 loop is CASSYFHEANSPLHF. CDR3 sequence (DNA): TGTGCCAGCAGTTACTTTCATGAGGCTAATTCACCCCTCCACTTT.

J is TRBJ1-4 and V is TRBV30; D possibly corresponds to TRBD1 (5 bases). Germline values: CDR1 GTSNPN, CDR2 SVGIG (reference sequence). This CDR3 comprises 14 residues. V was cut by 2 bases and J by 7 bases, with 14 bases left in between. DNA of the CDR3: TGTGCCTGGAGTCGAACAGGCCCCAGTGAAAAACTGTTTTTT. Its translation: CAWSRTGPSEKLFF.

The genes are TRBV7-3 and TRBJ2-7; TRBD1 agrees at 10 bases. The J segment lost 5 bases and the V segment lost 5 bases, leaving 6 bases of the junction unmatched. Germline CDR1 SGHTA, CDR2 FQGTGA. The CDR3 has 14 residues. The CDR3 bases are TGTGCCAGCAGCCTTGGGACAGGGGAACACGAGCAGTACTTC. This encodes CASSLGTGEHEQYF.

The chain is built from TRBV19 and TRBJ2-5, with D unresolved. The germline V gene encodes CDR1 LNHDA and CDR2 SQIVND (reference sequence). The ends were cut back, 6 bases at V and 4 bases at J, with 6 bases in the middle. The CDR3 loop spans 11 amino acids. The CDR3 reads CASRSGETQYF. The CDR3 DNA is TGTGCCAGTAGGTCGGGAGAGACCCAGTACTTC.

The CDR3 nucleotides are TGTGCCAGCAGGTACAGGGTGAACACTGAAGCTTTCTTT. Translation: CASRYRVNTEAFF. The rearrangement joins TRBV2 to TRBJ1-1; D might be TRBD1 (6 bases). Trimming removed 6 bases at V and 0 bases at J, with 8 bases between. CDR1 SNHLY and CDR2 FYNNEI come from the germline V gene. The CDR3 runs to 13 residues.

This chain connects TRBV28 to TRBJ1-2; D remains ambiguous. The V gene's germline CDR1 is MDHEN and CDR2 SYDVKM. Trimming cost V 4 bases and J 0 bases, with 15 bases left between them. This CDR3 has 16 residues. The CDR3 nucleotides are TGTGCCAGCAGTTCAACCGGTGGAGGCCCTAACTATGGCTACACCTTC. Its translation: CASSSTGGGPNYGYTF.

DNA of the CDR3: TGCGCCAGCAGCTTCCAGGGGGCGGAAGAGACCCAGTACTTC. Its translation is CASSFQGAEETQYF. The V gene is TRBV5-1, the J gene TRBJ2-5; 8 bases line up with TRBD1. V lost 2 bases to trimming and J lost 3 bases; unmatched junction nucleotides: 3. Germline V CDR1 and CDR2: SGHRS, YFSETQ. There are 14 residues in the CDR3.

This clone occurred a few times. This chain links TRBV6-4 with TRBJ2-3, with TRBD2 matching 13 bases. The CDR3 runs to 15 residues. From germline, CDR1 is MRHNA and CDR2 SNTAGT. V lost 5 bases to trimming and J lost 9 bases; unmatched junction nucleotides: 8. The CDR3 coding sequence is TGTGCCAGCAGTTCTACTGGACTAGCGGGGGACACGCAGTATTTT. This encodes CASSSTGLAGDTQYF.

Regarding this clone: A read error may explain this, as a much larger clone is one base away. The same CDR3 arises from other DNA sequences in this sample as well. This chain uses TRBV10-1 with TRBJ2-7; 12 bases map to TRBD1. V shed 3 bases and J 7 bases; nucleotides not matched to a gene: 13. This CDR3 region has 17 residues. Germline CDR1 is WNHNN and CDR2 is SYGVQD (reference sequence). CDR3 residues: CASSDGGPGQGAREQYF. In nucleotides, the CDR3 is TGCGCCAGCAGTGATGGGGGGCCGGGACAGGGGGCTCGGGAGCAGTACTTC.

In the case of this clone: Other DNA variants within this sample encode the same CDR3. This rearrangement joins TRBV12-3 or TRBV12-4 to TRBJ1-1; D gene uncertain. V was cut by 4 bases and J by 1 base, with 1 base left in between. The length of the CDR3 is 11 residues. In DNA form, the CDR3 reads TGTGCCAGCAGTTGGAACACTGAAGCTTTCTTT. Residues: CASSWNTEAFF.

This chain links TRBV4-3 with TRBJ1-2, with D perhaps matching TRBD1 (5 bases). V shed 1 base and J shed 7 bases, with 19 bases lying between them. Germline CDR1 and CDR2: LGHNA and YSLEER. The CDR3 is 16 residues long. CDR3 nucleotides: TGCGCCAGCAGCCAAGCTACGTGGGATTTGAGGGGTGGCTACACCTTC. Translation gives CASSQATWDLRGGYTF.

The chain joins TRBV30 to TRBJ1-2; D ambiguous. Germline V gene data show CDR1 as GTSNPN and CDR2 as SVGIG (reference sequence). CDR3 length: 11 residues. V lost 1 base and J 3 bases, leaving 3 bases between the germline ends. The CDR3 protein is CAWSGYYGYTF. In DNA, the CDR3 is TGTGCCTGGAGTGGATACTATGGCTACACCTTC.

This clone was observed at least ten times. This chain joins TRBV11-1 and TRBJ1-4; D might be TRBD1 (6 bases). The V end lost 2 bases, the J end lost 7 bases, and 17 bases lay between the germline ends. The CDR3 runs 16 residues. Germline assignment: CDR1 SGHAT and CDR2 FQDESV (reference sequence). CDR3 nucleotides: TGTGCCAGCAGCTTATCGCACGGGGGCGGTGGTGAAAAACTGTTTTTT. Its translation is CASSLSHGGGGEKLFF.

The gene calls are TRBV12-3 or TRBV12-4 and TRBJ1-2; a weak D match, TRBD1 (5 bases). The V and J ends lost 3 bases and 3 bases respectively, with 8 bases between them. This CDR3 region has 13 residues. The CDR3 DNA reads as TGTGCCAGCAGTTTTTGGGGCGACTATGGCTACACCTTC. Translated, it gives CASSFWGDYGYTF.

The sample holds a few counts of this clone. Compared with germline, one end of the junction differs, possibly owing to a read error. Here the CDR3 reads CASSTMTAGAQF. CDR3 in DNA: TGTGCCAGCAGCACCATGACAGCAGGGGCGCAGTTC. The chain employs TRBV7-9 and TRBJ2-7; D might be TRBD1 (6 bases). The CDR3 length is 12 residues. CDR1 SEHNR and CDR2 FQNEAQ come from the germline V gene (reference sequence).

The chain combines TRBV5-5 with TRBJ2-3; D call uncertain. This CDR3 region has 14 residues. Per the germline V gene, CDR1 is SGHKS and CDR2 is YYEKEE (reference sequence). Between the trimmed V and J ends, which lost 4 bases and 1 base, there was a span of 10 bases. The CDR3 loop reads CASSPSPRTDTQYF. CDR3 DNA: TGTGCCAGCAGCCCCAGCCCGCGCACAGATACGCAGTATTTT.

The rearrangement uses TRBV10-1 and TRBJ2-7; D ambiguous. Germline V gene sequence: CDR1 WNHNN, CDR2 SYGVQD (reference sequence). The CDR3 sequence is 12 residues long. Between the trimmed V and J ends, which lost 0 bases and 3 bases, there was a span of 3 bases. The CDR3 DNA reads TGCGCCAGCAGTGAGTCGGGCTACGAGCAGTACTTC. It encodes CASSESGYEQYF.

The rearrangement uses TRBV19 and TRBJ2-5; D uncertain. V dropped 3 bases and J dropped 1 base, with 12 bases sitting between them. This CDR3 spans 15 amino acids. CDR1 is LNHDA, CDR2 SQIVND, per germline (reference sequence). As DNA, the CDR3 is TGTGCCAGTAGTATGCTGTCACAGAGCCAAGAGACCCAGTACTTC. Translating it yields CASSMLSQSQETQYF.

The V gene is TRBV18, the J gene TRBJ2-1, with 8 nucleotides matching TRBD2. The CDR3 contains 15 residues. Germline CDR1 KGHSH, CDR2 LQKENI. Trimming removed 6 bases from V and 6 bases from J; junction bases left unmatched: 10. The CDR3 DNA follows: TGTGCCAGCTCCCTACGGGGGGGTCCCTCCAATGAGCAGTTCTTC. Its translation: CASSLRGGPSNEQFF.

The chain employs TRBV6-4 and TRBJ1-1, with D unresolved. V shed 6 bases and J shed 7 bases, with 15 bases lying between them. The CDR3 extends over 13 amino acids. The germline V gene has CDR1 MRHNA and CDR2 SNTAGT. The CDR3 here is CASSVEVGREAFF. CDR3 coding DNA: TGTGCCAGCAGCGTAGAAGTCGGTCGTGAAGCTTTCTTT.